This record concerns one T cell receptor (beta chain) sequence. The antigen remains undetermined. The PCR had 60 Vbeta and 13 Jbeta primers. The protocol was immunoSEQ multiplex PCR, while the TCRdb copy is restricted to in-frame clones and leaves out a portion. The sample has under 120,000 clones; 60% to 75% are singletons. The CDR3 spans 16 residues. Germline V gene sequence: CDR1 SGHDT, CDR2 YYEEEE. Trimming took 0 bases from V and 2 from J, leaving 12 bases between them. The data were obtained in a study of cytomegalovirus exposure and HLA in healthy donors. Findings and limits, study-wide: The listing of 150 to 200 TCR beta chains classed them as cytomegalovirus-associated.

V usage is TRBV5-6 and J usage is TRBJ2-1; weak D call: TRBD1 (5 bases). Sequenced sample: PBMCs. The TCR originated in a man in his forties in good health and CMV-seropositive. For the CDR3, the DNA is TGTGCCAGCAGCTTGGCCCGGCAGGGCCCCTACAATGAGCAGTTCTTC. It is translated as CASSLARQGPYNEQFF. The full variable domain, rest sourced from reference TRBV5-6 and TRBJ2-1, is DAGVTQSPTHLIKTRGQQVTLRCSPKSGHDTVSWYQQALGQGPQFIFQYYEEEERQRGNFPDRFSGHQFPNYSSELNVNALLLGDSALYLCASSLARQGPYNEQFFGPGTRLTVL.